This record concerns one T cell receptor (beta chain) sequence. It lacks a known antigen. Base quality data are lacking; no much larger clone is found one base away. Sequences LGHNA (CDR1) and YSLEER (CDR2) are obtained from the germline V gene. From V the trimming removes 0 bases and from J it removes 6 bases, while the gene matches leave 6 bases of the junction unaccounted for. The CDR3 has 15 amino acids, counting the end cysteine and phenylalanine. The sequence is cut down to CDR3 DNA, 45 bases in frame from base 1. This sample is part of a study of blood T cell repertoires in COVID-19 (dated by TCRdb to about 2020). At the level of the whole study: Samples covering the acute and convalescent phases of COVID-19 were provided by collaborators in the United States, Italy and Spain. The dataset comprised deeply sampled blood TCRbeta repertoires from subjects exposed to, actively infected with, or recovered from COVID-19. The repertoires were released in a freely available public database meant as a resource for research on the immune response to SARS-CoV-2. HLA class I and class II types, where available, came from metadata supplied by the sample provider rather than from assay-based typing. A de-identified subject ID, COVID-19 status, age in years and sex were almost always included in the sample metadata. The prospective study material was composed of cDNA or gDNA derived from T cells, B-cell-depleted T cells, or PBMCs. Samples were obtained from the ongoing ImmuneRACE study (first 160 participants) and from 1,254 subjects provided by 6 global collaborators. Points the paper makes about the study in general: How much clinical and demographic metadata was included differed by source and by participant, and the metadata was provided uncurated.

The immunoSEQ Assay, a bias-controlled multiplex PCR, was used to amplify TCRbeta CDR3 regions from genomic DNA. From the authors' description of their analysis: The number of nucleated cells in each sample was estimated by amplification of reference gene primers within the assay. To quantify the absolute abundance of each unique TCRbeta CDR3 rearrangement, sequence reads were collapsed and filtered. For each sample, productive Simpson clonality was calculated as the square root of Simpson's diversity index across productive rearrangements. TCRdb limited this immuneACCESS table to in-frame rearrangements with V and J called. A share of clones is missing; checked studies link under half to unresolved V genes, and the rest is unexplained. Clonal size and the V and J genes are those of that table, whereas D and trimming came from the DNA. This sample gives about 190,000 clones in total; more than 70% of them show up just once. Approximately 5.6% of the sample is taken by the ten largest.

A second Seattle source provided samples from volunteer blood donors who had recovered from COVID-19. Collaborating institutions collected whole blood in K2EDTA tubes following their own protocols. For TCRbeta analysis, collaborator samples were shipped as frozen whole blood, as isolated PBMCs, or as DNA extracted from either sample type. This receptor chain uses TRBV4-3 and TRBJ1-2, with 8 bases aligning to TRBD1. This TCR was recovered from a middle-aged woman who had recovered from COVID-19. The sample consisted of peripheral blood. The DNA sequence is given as TGCGCCAGCAGCCAAGATTGGACAGGGCGGGATGGCTACACCTTC. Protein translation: CASSQDWTGRDGYTF.